This TCR beta chain is drawn from a study of blood T cell repertoires in COVID-19. The wider study: The United States, Italy and Spain provided the acute and convalescent COVID-19 samples. PBMCs, B-cell-depleted T cells, or T cells provided the cDNA or gDNA that made up the material.

This CDR3 region has 12 residues. V shed 0 bases and J shed 10 bases, with 8 bases lying between them. The germline CDR1 and CDR2 sequences are SGHRS and YFSETQ. Original processing methods: Estimated nucleated cell counts came from reference gene primer amplification. Measured with immunoSEQ multiplex PCR; TCRdb has only the in-frame clones, and not every one. V, J and clone size derive from that table, while D and trimming were established from the DNA sequence. The table lists 65,000 to 90,000 clones, about nine tenths of them singletons. Sequencing was performed on peripheral blood. The TCR sequence derives from a woman of 80 years or more with acute or convalescent COVID-19. This sequence joins TRBV5-1 and TRBJ2-4; TRBD1 might be the D (5 bases). The chain's CDR3 is CASSLDKGIQYF. In nucleotides, the CDR3 is TGCGCCAGCAGCTTGGACAAGGGGATTCAGTACTTC.